The 19 T cell receptor beta chains presented below share a single source sample, sequenced in a study of T cells in Graves' hyperthyroidism and ophthalmopathy. Amplified regions were TCR beta CDR3 sequences from RNA transcripts. Carried out on the TCR CDR3, a first-round RT-PCR used the HTBI primer set. TCRdb reprocessed the multiplex PCR reads with MiXCR, giving one entry per CDR3 protein. Of a few hundred thousand distinct CDR3 sequences in the sample, 12% to 15% were seen once. The sequencing sample was made of blood. These receptors were taken from a woman in her 40s with Graves' hyperthyroidism.

The table lists this clonotype with many counts. The gene calls are TRBV15 and TRBJ2-3; the D is unclear. Trimming pared 6 bases from V and 0 bases from J, leaving 10 bases between. The CDR3 is 14 amino acids. Germline loops: CDR1 LNHNV, CDR2 YYDKDF (reference sequence). The DNA of the CDR3 is TGTGCCACCAGGCCCGAAATTAGCACAGATACGCAGTATTTT. Its protein product is CATRPEISTDTQYF.

At least ten counts were recorded for this clonotype. The chain is built from TRBV5-1 and TRBJ2-3; 8 nucleotides align to TRBD2. This CDR3 spans 16 amino acids. V trimming: 2 bases; J trimming: 1 base; junction bases outside the gene matches: 6. Germline CDR1 SGHRS, CDR2 YFSETQ. CDR3 DNA: TGCGCCAGCAGCTTAGGACTAGCTGACGGCACAGATACGCAGTATTTT. The encoded protein is CASSLGLADGTDTQYF.

This clonotype was detected only a few times. This chain connects TRBV24-1 to TRBJ2-1; TRBD1 might be the D (5 bases). Trimming pared 9 bases from V and 6 bases from J, leaving 11 bases between. Germline assignment: CDR1 KGHDR and CDR2 SFDVKD. CDR3 size: 12 residues. In DNA form, the CDR3 reads TGTGCCACCTCCCTCAGGGCCAATGAGCAGTTCTTC. Its translation: CATSLRANEQFF.

This clonotype was detected ten times or more. The rearrangement uses TRBV12-5 and TRBJ2-2; D perhaps matches TRBD1 (6 bases). Per germline, CDR1 LGHNT and CDR2 FRNRAP. There are 15 residues in the CDR3. The ends were cut back, 6 bases at V and 3 bases at J, with 14 bases in the middle. In nucleotides, the CDR3 is TGTGCTAGTGGAACCTTGGACAGTTACACCGGGGAGCTGTTTTTT. Its translation is CASGTLDSYTGELFF.

This clonotype was seen at least ten times. CDR3 in amino acids: CAISVQGGEKLFF. The CDR3 region has the DNA TGTGCCATCAGTGTACAGGGAGGTGAAAAACTGTTTTTT. This chain joins TRBV10-3 and TRBJ1-4, with D possibly TRBD1 on 6 matching bases. In germline, CDR1 is ENHRY, CDR2 SYGVKD. Trimming removed 4 bases at V and 7 bases at J, with 10 bases between. CDR3 length: 13 amino acids.

This clonotype was recorded at least ten times. The rearrangement joins TRBV6-1 to TRBJ1-6; weak D call: TRBD1 (6 bases). V lost 6 bases to trimming and J lost 8 bases, with 8 bases between them. Per the germline V gene, CDR1 is MNHNS and CDR2 is SASEGT. The CDR3 is 12 residues long. CDR3 nucleotides: TGTGCCAGCAGACAGGGCTATTCACCCCTCCACTTT. It is translated as CASRQGYSPLHF.

This clonotype came up a few times. With a much larger clone just one base away, this may be a read error. The V call is TRBV7-8, the J call TRBJ2-3; 11 bases are shared with TRBD2. This CDR3 spans 18 amino acids. CDR1 SGHVS and CDR2 FQNEAQ come from the germline V gene. V trimming: 5 bases; J trimming: 6 bases; junction bases outside the gene matches: 16. CDR3 in DNA: TGTGCCAGCAGCCTAGGGGGGATAGCGGGAGGGCCGACGGATACGCAGTATTTT. Its translation is CASSLGGIAGGPTDTQYF.

This clonotype occurred many times. This chain joins TRBV7-8 and TRBJ2-1, with TRBD1 matching 10 bases. Germline lookup yields CDR1 SGHVS and CDR2 FQNEAQ. CDR3 length equals 14 residues. V lost 3 bases and J lost 8; bases outside the gene matches: 4. CDR3: CASSFGTGEDEQFF. The DNA for the CDR3 is TGTGCCAGCAGCTTTGGGACAGGGGAGGATGAGCAGTTCTTC. Looking up the rest from reference TRBV7-8 and TRBJ2-1 gives the full variable domain: GAGVSQSPRYKVAKRGQDVALRCDPISGHVSLFWYQQALGQGPEFLTYFQNEAQLDKSGLPSDRFFAERPEGSVSTLKIQRTQQEDSAVYLCASSFGTGEDEQFFGPGTRLTVL.

This clonotype was seen only a few times. The rearrangement links TRBV24-1 to TRBJ1-5; D is ambiguous. V lost 7 bases, J lost 0 bases, and 15 bases lay in between. The CDR3 sequence is 16 residues long. The germline gives CDR1 KGHDR, CDR2 SFDVKD. This CDR3 reads CATSANTASSNQPQHF. For the CDR3, the DNA is TGTGCCACCAGCGCAAATACGGCCAGTAGCAATCAGCCCCAGCATTTT.

The chain uses TRBV19 and TRBJ1-4; D is uncertain. This CDR3 is built from 15 residues. Per germline, CDR1 LNHDA and CDR2 SQIVND (reference sequence). The ends were cut back, 8 bases at V and 0 bases at J, with 13 bases in the middle. The CDR3 loop is CASRSVGATNEKLFF. The CDR3 DNA reads TGTGCCAGTCGATCTGTCGGTGCAACTAATGAAAAACTGTTTTTT.

The chain's CDR3 is CASSLVGESYTF. The DNA of the CDR3 is TGCGCCAGCAGCTTGGTTGGGGAGAGCTACACCTTC. The chain uses TRBV5-1 and TRBJ1-2; unclear D gene. The V gene's germline CDR1 is SGHRS and CDR2 YFSETQ. The V end lost 0 bases, the J end lost 9 bases, and 9 bases lay between the germline ends. The length of the CDR3 is 12 residues. Full variable domain (remainder filled in from reference TRBV5-1 and TRBJ1-2): KAGVTQTPRYLIKTRGQQVTLSCSPISGHRSVSWYQQTPGQGLQFLFEYFSETQRNKGNFPGRFSGRQFSNSRSEMNVSTLELGDSALYLCASSLVGESYTFGSGTRLTVV.

The V and J genes are TRBV10-1 and TRBJ2-3, with 8 bases matching TRBD2. The V segment lost 2 bases and the J segment 6 bases; nucleotides outside the gene matches: 16. Germline CDR1 reads WNHNN; CDR2 reads SYGVQD (reference sequence). The CDR3 covers 18 residues. The DNA of the CDR3 is TGCGCCAGCAGTGAGAGTGTAACCAGCGGGAGTCGATTCGATACGCAGTATTTT. Translated: CASSESVTSGSRFDTQYF.

This clonotype was recorded at least ten times. The J gene is TRBJ1-4, the V gene TRBV15, with D possibly TRBD1 on 6 matching bases. The germline V gene encodes CDR1 LNHNV and CDR2 YYDKDF (reference sequence). V was shortened by 5 bases and J by 7 bases, with 17 bases between the two germline ends. The CDR3 covers 15 residues. The CDR3, as DNA: TGTGCCACCAGCCGAGGGGGGGGCTCGGGTGAAAAACTGTTTTTT. It encodes CATSRGGGSGEKLFF.

This chain links TRBV19 with TRBJ2-1; 9 positions match TRBD1. The J segment lost 6 bases and the V segment lost 6 bases, leaving 12 bases of the junction unmatched. Germline V gene sequence: CDR1 LNHDA, CDR2 SQIVND (reference sequence). The CDR3 is made up of 16 amino acids. CDR3 sequence (DNA): TGTGCCAGTAGCCCCCTCACGGGACAGGGTACCAATGAGCAGTTCTTC. Translation gives CASSPLTGQGTNEQFF. The complete variable domain, with remaining parts taken from reference TRBV19 and TRBJ2-1, reads DGGITQSPKYLFRKEGQNVTLSCEQNLNHDAMYWYRQDPGQGLRLIYYSQIVNDFQKGDIAEGYSVSREKKESFPLTVTSAQKNPTAFYLCASSPLTGQGTNEQFFGPGTRLTVL.

The chain combines TRBV7-9 with TRBJ2-7, with 11 bases fitting TRBD2. This CDR3 region has 14 residues. V gave up 2 bases and J gave up 5 bases; unmatched junction bases: 2. The V gene's germline CDR1 is SEHNR and CDR2 FQNEAQ (reference sequence). This CDR3 is CASSLSTSGNEQYF. Written as DNA, the CDR3 is TGTGCCAGCAGCTTATCGACTAGCGGGAACGAGCAGTACTTC.

This clonotype was observed at least ten times. The chain has TRBV20-1 and TRBJ2-1; 10 bases map to TRBD2. The CDR3 extends over 20 amino acids. V shed 0 bases and J 2 bases; nucleotides not matched to a gene: 16. Germline values: CDR1 DFQATT, CDR2 SNEGSKA (reference sequence). CDR3 region: CSARDLRDRPSGGAYNEQFF. CDR3 nucleotides: TGCAGTGCTAGAGATCTCCGGGATCGGCCGAGCGGGGGGGCCTACAATGAGCAGTTCTTC.

At least ten counts were recorded for this clonotype. This chain joins TRBV29-1 and TRBJ2-7; D ambiguous. Germline values: CDR1 SQVTM, CDR2 ANQGSEA. The V and J ends lost 1 base and 2 bases respectively, with 6 bases between them. This CDR3 comprises 12 residues. The CDR3 DNA follows: TGCAGCGTTGAAGGTCGCGCCTACGAGCAGTACTTC. Encoded protein: CSVEGRAYEQYF.

This clonotype has a count of ten or more. This chain joins TRBV29-1 and TRBJ2-1; TRBD1 aligns across 7 bases. The junction had 5 bases not matched to a gene; V was cut back by 7 bases and J by 5 bases. Germline-derived CDR1 and CDR2 are SQVTM and ANQGSEA. The CDR3 sequence is 12 residues long. CDR3 region: CSARTGDNEQFF. The CDR3 nucleotides read TGCAGCGCTAGGACAGGAGACAATGAGCAGTTCTTC.

This clonotype has a count of ten or more. The J gene is TRBJ2-1, the V gene TRBV7-3, with D unresolved. CDR3 length equals 13 residues. The germline V and J ends were trimmed by 2 bases and 2 bases, with 4 bases remaining between them. Germline values: CDR1 SGHTA, CDR2 FQGTGA. The CDR3 protein is CASSLEAYNEQFF. The CDR3 DNA follows: TGTGCCAGCAGCTTAGAGGCCTACAATGAGCAGTTCTTC.